This T cell receptor (beta chain) came from a study of blood T cell repertoires in COVID-19. In the original processing: Quantification of nucleated cells was approximated via reference gene primer amplification. The table came from immunoSEQ multiplex PCR; TCRdb's copy has only in-frame clones and leaves some out. V, J and clone size derive from that table, while D and trimming were established from the DNA sequence. Seen here are more than 300,000 clones, about 82% observed once, and the top ten hold around 1.5%. CDR1 is SGHRS, CDR2 YFSETQ, per germline. V was shortened by 0 bases and J by 5 bases, with 14 bases between the two germline ends. This CDR3 has 15 amino acids.

The specimen sequenced was peripheral blood. The genes are TRBV5-1 and TRBJ1-2, with D tentatively TRBD1 (5 bases). This receptor was identified in a woman in her 50s with acute or convalescent COVID-19. CDR3 region: CASSLGDIGVYGYTF. The CDR3 nucleotides are TGCGCCAGCAGCTTGGGTGACATAGGGGTTTATGGCTACACCTTC.